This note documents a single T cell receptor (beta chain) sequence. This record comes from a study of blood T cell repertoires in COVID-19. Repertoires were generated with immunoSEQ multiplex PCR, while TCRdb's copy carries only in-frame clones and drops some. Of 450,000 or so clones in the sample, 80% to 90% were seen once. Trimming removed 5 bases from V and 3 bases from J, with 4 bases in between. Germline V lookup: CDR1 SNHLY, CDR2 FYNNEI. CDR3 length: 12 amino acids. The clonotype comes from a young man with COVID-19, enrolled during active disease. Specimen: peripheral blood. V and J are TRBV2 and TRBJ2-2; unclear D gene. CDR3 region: CASSRDTGELFF. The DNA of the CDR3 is TGTGCCAGCAGTAGAGACACCGGGGAGCTGTTTTTT.